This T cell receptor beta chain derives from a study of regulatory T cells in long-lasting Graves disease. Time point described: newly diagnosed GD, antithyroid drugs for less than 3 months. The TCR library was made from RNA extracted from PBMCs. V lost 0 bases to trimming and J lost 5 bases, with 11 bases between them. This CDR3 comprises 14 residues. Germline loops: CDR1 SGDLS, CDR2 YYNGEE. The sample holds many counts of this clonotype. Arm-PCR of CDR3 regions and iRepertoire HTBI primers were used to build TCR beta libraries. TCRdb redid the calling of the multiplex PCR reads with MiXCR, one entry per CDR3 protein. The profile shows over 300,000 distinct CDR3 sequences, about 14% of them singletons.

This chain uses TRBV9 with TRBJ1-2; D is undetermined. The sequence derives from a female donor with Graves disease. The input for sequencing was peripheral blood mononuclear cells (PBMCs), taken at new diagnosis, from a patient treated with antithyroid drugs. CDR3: CASSVANGQYGYTF. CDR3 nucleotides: TGTGCCAGCAGCGTAGCTAATGGGCAATATGGCTACACCTTC.